This TCR beta chain was sequenced in a study of T cells in Graves' hyperthyroidism and ophthalmopathy. Overall study results and limits: Within blood appeared most thyroid clonotypes that had expanded above 0.001.

Worth noting for this clonotype: Its antigen is unidentified.

Amplified regions were TCR beta CDR3 sequences from RNA transcripts. With the HTBI primer set, the TCR CDR3 went through a first round of RT-PCR. TCRdb independently ran MiXCR on the multiplex PCR reads; one entry per CDR3 protein. In the table there are hundreds of thousands of distinct CDR3 sequences, around 20% of which are singletons. Germline CDR1 SEHNR, CDR2 FQNEAQ (reference sequence). The ends were cut back, 5 bases at V and 7 bases at J, with 12 bases in the middle. The CDR3 loop spans 14 amino acids. Patients between 18 and 65 years old had hyperthyroidism, newly diagnosed and lasting under 2 months. The study collected blood at first hyperthyroidism diagnosis, before any ophthalmopathy symptoms arose.

The source material was blood. This rearrangement joins TRBV7-9 to TRBJ1-6; a weak D match, TRBD1 (5 bases). The sequence was collected from a woman in her forties or fifties with Graves' hyperthyroidism that later progressed to Graves' ophthalmopathy. The CDR3 spells CASSRGALNSPLHF. The DNA of the CDR3 is TGTGCCAGCAGCCGCGGGGCACTCAATTCACCCCTCCACTTT.